This T cell receptor beta chain was retrieved from a study of radiation and T cells in renal cell carcinoma. The wider study: Nephrectomy followed 15 Gy stereotactic body radiation by 4 weeks. The study's findings and limits: In blood, top tumor clones expanded by 2 weeks, shrinking by 4.

The time point was: baseline pretreatment blood. Treatment specified: 15 Gy SBRT to primary tumor, nephrectomy 4 weeks later. Using immunoSEQ multiplex PCR, the repertoire was profiled, and TCRdb retains in-frame clones only, with some absent. The profile shows 140,000 to 150,000 clones, 88% of them singletons. Comment on this clone: Its specificity is unknown.

The source was blood, collected from a patient whose treatment included radiotherapy and nephrectomy. The sequence was collected from a woman aged 65 to 85 with renal cell carcinoma.

This CDR3 is CASSYTEDRVEIATNEKLFF. CDR3 coding DNA: TGTGCCAGCAGTTACACAGAAGACAGGGTTGAAATTGCAACTAATGAAAAACTGTTTTTT. The chain has TRBV6-7 and TRBJ1-4, with 7 bases fitting TRBD1. TRBV6-7 is filed as an ORF, its function uncertain. The CDR3 length is 20 residues. V lost 2 bases to trimming and J lost 0 bases; unmatched junction nucleotides: 15.